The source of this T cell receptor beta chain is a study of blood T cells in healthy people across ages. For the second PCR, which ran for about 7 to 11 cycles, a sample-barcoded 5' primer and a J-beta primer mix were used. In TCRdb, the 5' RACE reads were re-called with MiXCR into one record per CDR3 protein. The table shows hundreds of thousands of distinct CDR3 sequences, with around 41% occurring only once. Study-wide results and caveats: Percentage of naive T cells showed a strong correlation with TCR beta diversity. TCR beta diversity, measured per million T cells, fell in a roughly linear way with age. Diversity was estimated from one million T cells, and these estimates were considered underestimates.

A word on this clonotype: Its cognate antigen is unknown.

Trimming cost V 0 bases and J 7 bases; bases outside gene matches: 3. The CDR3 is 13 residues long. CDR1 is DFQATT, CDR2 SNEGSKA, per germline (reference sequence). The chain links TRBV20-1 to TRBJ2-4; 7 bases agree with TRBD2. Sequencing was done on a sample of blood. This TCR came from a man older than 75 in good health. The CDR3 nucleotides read TGCAGTGCTAGAGAGGGAGGGGTGAACATTCAGTACTTC. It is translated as CSAREGGVNIQYF.